This TCR beta chain was sequenced for a study of T-cell reconstitution after alpha-beta-depleted transplantation in children. Unique molecular identifiers were used in preparing the TCRbeta library. TCRdb re-called the PCR reads through MiXCR, storing one row per CDR3 protein. The sample shows 250,000 to 300,000 distinct CDR3 sequences, 9.9% of them seen only once. In germline, CDR1 is MNHEY, CDR2 SVGEGT. This CDR3 has 14 residues. This clonotype was observed at least ten times. At one boundary the junction diverges from the germline segment, which might be a read error. The chain couples TRBV6-2 or TRBV6-3 to TRBJ2-3, with a tentative D call TRBD2 (6 bases). Specimen: PBMCs from the stem cell graft donor, collected from the stem cell graft. The TCR originated in a human donor who donated a stem cell graft to a child with SCID. CDR3 in DNA: TGTGCCAGCAGATCTCCTACTAGCAAAGATACGCAGTATTTT. It is translated as CASRSPTSKDTQYF.